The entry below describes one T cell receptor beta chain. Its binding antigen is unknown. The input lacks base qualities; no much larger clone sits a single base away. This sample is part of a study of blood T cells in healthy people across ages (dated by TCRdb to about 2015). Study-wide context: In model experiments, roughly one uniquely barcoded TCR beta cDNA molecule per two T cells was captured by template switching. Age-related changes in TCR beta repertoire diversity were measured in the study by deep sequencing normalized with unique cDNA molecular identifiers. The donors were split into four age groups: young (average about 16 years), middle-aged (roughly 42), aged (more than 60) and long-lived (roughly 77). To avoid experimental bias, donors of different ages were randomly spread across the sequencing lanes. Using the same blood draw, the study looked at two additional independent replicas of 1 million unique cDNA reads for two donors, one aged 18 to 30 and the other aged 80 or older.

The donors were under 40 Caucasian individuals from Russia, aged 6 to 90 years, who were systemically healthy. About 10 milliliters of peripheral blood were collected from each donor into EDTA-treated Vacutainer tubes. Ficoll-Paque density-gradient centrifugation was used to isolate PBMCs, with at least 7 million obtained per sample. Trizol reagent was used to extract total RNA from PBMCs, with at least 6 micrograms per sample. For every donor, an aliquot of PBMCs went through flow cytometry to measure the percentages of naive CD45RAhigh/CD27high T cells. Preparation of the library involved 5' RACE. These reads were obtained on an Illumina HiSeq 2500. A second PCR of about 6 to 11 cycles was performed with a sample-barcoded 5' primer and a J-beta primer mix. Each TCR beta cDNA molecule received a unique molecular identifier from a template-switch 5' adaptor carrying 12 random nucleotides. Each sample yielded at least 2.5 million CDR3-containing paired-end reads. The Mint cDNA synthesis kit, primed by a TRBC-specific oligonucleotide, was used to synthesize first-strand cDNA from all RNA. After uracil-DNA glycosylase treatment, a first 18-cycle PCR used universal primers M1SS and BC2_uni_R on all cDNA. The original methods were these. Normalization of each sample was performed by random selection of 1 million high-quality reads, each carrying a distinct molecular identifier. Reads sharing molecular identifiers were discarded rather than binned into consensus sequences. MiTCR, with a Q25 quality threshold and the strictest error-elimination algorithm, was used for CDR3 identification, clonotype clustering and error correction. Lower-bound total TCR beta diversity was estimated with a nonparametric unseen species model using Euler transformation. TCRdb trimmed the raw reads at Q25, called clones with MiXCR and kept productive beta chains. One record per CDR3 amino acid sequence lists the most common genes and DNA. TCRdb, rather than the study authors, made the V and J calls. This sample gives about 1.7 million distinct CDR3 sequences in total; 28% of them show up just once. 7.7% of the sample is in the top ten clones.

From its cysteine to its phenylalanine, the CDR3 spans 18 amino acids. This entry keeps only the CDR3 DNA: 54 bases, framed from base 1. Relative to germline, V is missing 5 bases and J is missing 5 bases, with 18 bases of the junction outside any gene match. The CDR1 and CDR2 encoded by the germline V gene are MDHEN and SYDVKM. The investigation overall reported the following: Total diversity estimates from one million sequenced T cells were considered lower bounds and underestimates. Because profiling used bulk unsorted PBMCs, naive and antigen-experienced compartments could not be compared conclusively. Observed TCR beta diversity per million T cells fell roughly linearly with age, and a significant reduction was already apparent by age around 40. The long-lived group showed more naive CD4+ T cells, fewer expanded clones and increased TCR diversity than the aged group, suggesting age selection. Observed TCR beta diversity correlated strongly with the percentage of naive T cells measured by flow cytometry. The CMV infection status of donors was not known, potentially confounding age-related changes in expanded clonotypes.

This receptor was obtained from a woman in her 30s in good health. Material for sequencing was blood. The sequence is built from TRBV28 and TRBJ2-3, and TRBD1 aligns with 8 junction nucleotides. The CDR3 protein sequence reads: CASSPLGQGFRLGDTQYF. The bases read TGTGCCAGCAGTCCTCTTGGACAGGGTTTTCGTTTAGGAGATACGCAGTATTTT.